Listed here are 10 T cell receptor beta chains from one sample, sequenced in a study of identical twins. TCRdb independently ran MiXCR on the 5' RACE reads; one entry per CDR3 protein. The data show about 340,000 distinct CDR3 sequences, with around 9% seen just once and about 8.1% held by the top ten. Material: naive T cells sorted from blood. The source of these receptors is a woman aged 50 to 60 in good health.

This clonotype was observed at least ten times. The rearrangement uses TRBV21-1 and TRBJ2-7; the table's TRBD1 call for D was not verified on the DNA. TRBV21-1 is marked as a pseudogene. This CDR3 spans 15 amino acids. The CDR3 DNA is TGTGCCAGCAGCAACCAGGGAGTTCTGGTCGCCGAGCAGTACGTC. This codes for CASSNQGVLVAEQYV.

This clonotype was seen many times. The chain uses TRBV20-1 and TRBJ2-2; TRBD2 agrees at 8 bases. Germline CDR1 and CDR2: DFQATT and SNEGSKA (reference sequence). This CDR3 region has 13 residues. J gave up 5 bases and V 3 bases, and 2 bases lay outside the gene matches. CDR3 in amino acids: CSASGRGTGELFF. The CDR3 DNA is TGCAGTGCTAGCGGGAGGGGTACCGGGGAGCTGTTTTTT.

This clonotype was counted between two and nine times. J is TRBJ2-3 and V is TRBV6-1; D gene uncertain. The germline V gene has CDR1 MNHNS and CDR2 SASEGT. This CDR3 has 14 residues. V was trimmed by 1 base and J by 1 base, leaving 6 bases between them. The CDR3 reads CASSEEIGTDTQYF. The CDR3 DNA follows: TGTGCCAGCAGTGAAGAAATCGGCACAGATACGCAGTATTTT.

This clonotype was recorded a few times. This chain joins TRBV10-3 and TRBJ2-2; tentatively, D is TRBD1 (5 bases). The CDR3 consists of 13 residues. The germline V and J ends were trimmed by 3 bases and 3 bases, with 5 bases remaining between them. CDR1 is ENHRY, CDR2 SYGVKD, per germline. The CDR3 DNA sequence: TGTGCCATCAGTGAAGGGGACACCGGGGAGCTGTTTTTT. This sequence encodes CAISEGDTGELFF.

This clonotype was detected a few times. Here the CDR3 reads CASSQDSNEIAYEQYF. CDR3 bases: TGTGCCAGCAGCCAAGATAGTAATGAGATAGCCTACGAGCAGTACTTC. The chain links TRBV4-2 to TRBJ2-7, with D uncertain. Germline assignment: CDR1 LGHNA and CDR2 YNFKEQ. This CDR3 comprises 16 residues. Deletions cut 0 bases from V and 2 bases from J, with 14 bases between.

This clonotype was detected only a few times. The CDR3 bases are TGTGCCAGCAGCACGCCGGGACAGGTCACAGATACGCAGTATTTT. The encoded protein is CASSTPGQVTDTQYF. V gene TRBV5-6 combines with J gene TRBJ2-3, with 8 bases identical to TRBD1. The J segment lost 2 bases and the V segment lost 4 bases, leaving 6 bases of the junction unmatched. Germline CDR1 is SGHDT and CDR2 is YYEEEE. The CDR3 is made up of 15 amino acids.

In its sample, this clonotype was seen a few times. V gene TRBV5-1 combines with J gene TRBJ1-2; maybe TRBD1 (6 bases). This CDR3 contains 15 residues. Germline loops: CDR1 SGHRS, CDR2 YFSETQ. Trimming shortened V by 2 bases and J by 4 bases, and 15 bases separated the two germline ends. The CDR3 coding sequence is TGCGCCAGCAGCTTAACACAGGGAAGGGGCTATGGCTACACCTTC. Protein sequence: CASSLTQGRGYGYTF.

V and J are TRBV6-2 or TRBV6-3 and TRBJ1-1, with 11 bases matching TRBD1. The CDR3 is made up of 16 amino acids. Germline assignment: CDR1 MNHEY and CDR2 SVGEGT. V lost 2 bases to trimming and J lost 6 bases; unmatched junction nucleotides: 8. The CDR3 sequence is CASSYPNGTGGPEAFF. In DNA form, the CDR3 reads TGTGCCAGCAGTTACCCTAACGGGACAGGGGGACCTGAAGCTTTCTTT.

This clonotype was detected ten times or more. The CDR3, as DNA: TGTGCCAGCAGTCGGGACGGGGGGCAGTACTTC. It is translated as CASSRDGGQYF. The genes are TRBV7-9 and TRBJ2-7, with a weak D call TRBD2 (6 bases). The V and J ends lost 6 bases and 9 bases respectively, with 12 bases between them. The CDR3 has 11 amino acids. Germline CDR1 is SEHNR and CDR2 is FQNEAQ (reference sequence).

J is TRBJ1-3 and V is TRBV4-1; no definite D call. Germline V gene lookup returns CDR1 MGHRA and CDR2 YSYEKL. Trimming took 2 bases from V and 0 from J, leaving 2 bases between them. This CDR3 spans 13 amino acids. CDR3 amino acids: CASSQYSGNTIYF. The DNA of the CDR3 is TGCGCCAGCAGCCAATACTCTGGAAACACCATATATTTT.